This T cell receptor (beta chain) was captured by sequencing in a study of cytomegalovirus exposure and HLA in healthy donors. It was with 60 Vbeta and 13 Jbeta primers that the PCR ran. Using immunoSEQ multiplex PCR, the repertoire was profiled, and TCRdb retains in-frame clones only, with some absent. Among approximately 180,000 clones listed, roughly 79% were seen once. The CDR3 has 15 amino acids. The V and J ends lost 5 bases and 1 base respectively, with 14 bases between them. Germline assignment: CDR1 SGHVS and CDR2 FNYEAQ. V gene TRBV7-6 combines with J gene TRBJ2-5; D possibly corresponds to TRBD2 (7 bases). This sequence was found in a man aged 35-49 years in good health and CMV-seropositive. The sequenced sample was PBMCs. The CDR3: CASSRGGQLQETQYF. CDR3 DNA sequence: TGTGCCAGCAGCAGGGGGGGACAACTCCAAGAGACCCAGTACTTC. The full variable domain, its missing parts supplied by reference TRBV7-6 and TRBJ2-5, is GAGVSQSPRYKVTKRGQDVALRCDPISGHVSLYWYRQALGQGPEFLTYFNYEAQQDKSGLPNDRFSAERPEGSISTLTIQRTEQRDSAMYRCASSRGGQLQETQYFGPGTRLLVL.